The 18 T cell receptor beta chains below all came from one sample that was sequenced in a study of blood T cell repertoires in COVID-19. Sequenced by immunoSEQ multiplex PCR; TCRdb stores in-frame clones only, minus some. The sample has roughly 110,000 clones, 84% seen once; the top ten hold about 4.2%. Sequencing was carried out using peripheral blood. Receptors were obtained from a human donor in a cohort sampled during active COVID-19.

DNA of the CDR3: TGTGCCAGCAGTCCCCGCCCGGGACTAGCGGGAGGGAGGAATGAGCAGTTCTTC. This sequence encodes CASSPRPGLAGGRNEQFF. The chain combines TRBV27 with TRBJ2-1; 16 nucleotides line up with TRBD2. J lost 7 bases, V lost 5 bases, and 11 bases had no gene match. This CDR3 is 18 amino acids long. CDR1 MNHEY and CDR2 SMNVEV come from the germline V gene (reference sequence).

The chain links TRBV7-2 to TRBJ1-6; TRBD1 matches 7 bases. The CDR3 runs 16 residues. Germline CDR1 and CDR2: SGHTA and FQGNSA. The V segment lost 4 bases and the J segment 5 bases; nucleotides outside the gene matches: 8. CDR3 loop: CASSSYRDSNNSPLHF. CDR3 DNA: TGTGCCAGCAGCTCTTACCGGGACAGCAATAATTCACCCCTCCACTTT.

The chain employs TRBV14 and TRBJ2-3, with 7 bases lining up with TRBD2. The length of the CDR3 is 16 residues. CDR1 and CDR2 (germline): SGHDN, FVKESK. J was trimmed by 2 bases and V by 0 bases; bases with no gene match: 5. The CDR3 nucleotides are TGTGCCAGCAGCCAAGAGCGGGGACTACTCACAGATACGCAGTATTTT. Protein product: CASSQERGLLTDTQYF. Full variable domain (missing parts from reference TRBV14 and TRBJ2-3): EAGVTQFPSHSVIEKGQTVTLRCDPISGHDNLYWYRRVMGKEIKFLLHFVKESKQDESGMPNNRFLAERTGGTYSTLKVQPAELEDSGVYFCASSQERGLLTDTQYFGPGTRLTVL.

The rearrangement links TRBV6-5 to TRBJ1-5; 7 positions agree with TRBD1. The CDR3 runs to 15 residues. CDR1 and CDR2 (germline): MNHEY, SVGAGI. After removal of 6 bases from V and 0 bases from J, the junction contained 5 bases not matched to a gene. In nucleotides, the CDR3 is TGTGCCAGCAGCCCGGGACAGATTAGCAATCAGCCCCAGCATTTT. Translation: CASSPGQISNQPQHF.

The chain has TRBV5-1 and TRBJ2-1; 11 bases align to TRBD2. Germline V CDR1 and CDR2: SGHRS, YFSETQ. This CDR3 contains 18 residues. Trimming took 4 bases from V and 0 from J; bases not matched to a gene: 9. DNA for the CDR3: TGCGCCAGCAGCACCTCGGGACTAGCGGATAGCTCCTACAATGAGCAGTTCTTC. The encoded protein is CASSTSGLADSSYNEQFF.

This clone turned up a few times. CDR3 nucleotides: TGTGCCAGCAGCGGACAGGGAAGGAGCAATCAGCCCCAGCATTTT. Its translation is CASSGQGRSNQPQHF. V gene TRBV7-2 combines with J gene TRBJ1-5; 8 nucleotides align to TRBD1. Per the germline V gene, CDR1 is SGHTA and CDR2 is FQGNSA. The CDR3 extends over 15 amino acids. The V and J ends lost 5 bases and 1 base, in that order; junction bases with no gene match: 4.

This clone was detected only once. The V call is TRBV6-2 or TRBV6-3, the J call TRBJ2-3; 12 bases match TRBD2. Per germline, CDR1 MNHEY and CDR2 SVGEGT. Unmatched junction bases numbered 4, after V lost 5 bases and J lost 7 bases. The CDR3 has 14 amino acids. The chain's CDR3 is CASSLAGGPNTQYF. The CDR3 bases are TGTGCCAGCAGTCTAGCGGGAGGGCCTAATACGCAGTATTTT.

This chain uses TRBV19 with TRBJ1-1; 9 nucleotides match TRBD1. The trim removed 10 bases at V and 5 bases at J, leaving 11 bases unmatched. Per germline, CDR1 LNHDA and CDR2 SQIVND (reference sequence). CDR3 size: 14 residues. The CDR3 region has the DNA TGTGCCACCAACCTGGGACAGGGAGGGACTGAAGCTTTCTTT. It encodes CATNLGQGGTEAFF.

The rearrangement joins TRBV5-1 to TRBJ2-3; the match to TRBD1 covers 9 bases. Germline values: CDR1 SGHRS, CDR2 YFSETQ. J was trimmed by 0 bases and V by 5 bases; bases with no gene match: 7. This CDR3 comprises 16 residues. Here the CDR3 reads CASRSTGGASTDTQYF. CDR3 DNA sequence: TGCGCCAGCAGGTCTACAGGGGGCGCGAGCACAGATACGCAGTATTTT.

This clone was detected only a few times. V gene TRBV7-2 combines with J gene TRBJ1-5; D may be TRBD1 (6 bases). The CDR3 has 14 residues. In germline, CDR1 is SGHTA, CDR2 FQGNSA. The V and J ends lost 5 bases and 3 bases respectively, with 11 bases between them. The CDR3 is CASSAGTHNQPQHF. The CDR3 DNA follows: TGTGCCAGCAGCGCCGGGACACACAATCAGCCCCAGCATTTT. The variable domain in full, with the rest retrieved from reference TRBV7-2 and TRBJ1-5, is GAGVSQSPSNKVTEKGKDVELRCDPISGHTALYWYRQSLGQGLEFLIYFQGNSAPDKSGLPSDRFSAERTGGSVSTLTIQRTQQEDSAVYLCASSAGTHNQPQHFGDGTRLSIL.

This chain uses TRBV30 with TRBJ1-1; no firm D call. V dropped 3 bases and J dropped 4 bases, with 12 bases sitting between them. CDR1 and CDR2 (germline): GTSNPN, SVGIG (reference sequence). The CDR3 consists of 13 residues. CDR3 loop: CAWSLVAGTEAFF. DNA for the CDR3: TGTGCCTGGAGCCTGGTGGCAGGCACTGAAGCTTTCTTT.

The chain has TRBV29-1 and TRBJ1-2; D not certain. The germline V gene encodes CDR1 SQVTM and CDR2 ANQGSEA. Trimming took off 2 bases at V and 2 bases at J, with 6 bases between the two ends. The CDR3 covers 12 residues. The CDR3 nucleotides read TGCAGCGTTGAAAGAGAAAACTATGGCTACACCTTC. Amino acid sequence: CSVERENYGYTF.

CDR3 sequence: CASSPGLAGLLSYEQYF. The CDR3 region has the DNA TGTGCCAGCAGCCCGGGACTAGCGGGCCTTTTATCCTACGAGCAGTACTTC. V gene TRBV3-1 (or the pseudogene TRBV3-2) combines with J gene TRBJ2-7; 12 bases match TRBD2. Germline V gives CDR1 LGHDT, CDR2 YNNKEL (reference sequence). The CDR3 spans 17 residues. The junction had 8 bases not matched to a gene; V was cut back by 4 bases and J by 1 base.

This chain joins TRBV18 and TRBJ1-5, with D perhaps TRBD1 (5 bases). V was clipped by 3 bases and J by 0 bases, with 12 bases between them. The V gene's germline CDR1 is KGHSH and CDR2 LQKENI. There are 16 residues in the CDR3. The CDR3: CASSPAGSGSNQPQHF. The DNA for the CDR3 is TGTGCCAGCTCACCGGCAGGGTCAGGTAGCAATCAGCCCCAGCATTTT.

This chain connects TRBV28 to TRBJ2-5, with TRBD2 matching 11 bases. The CDR3 length is 17 residues. The V gene's germline CDR1 is MDHEN and CDR2 SYDVKM. V trimming: 8 bases; J trimming: 3 bases; junction bases outside the gene matches: 14. The CDR3 DNA sequence: TGTGCCAGCGGACTCGAACCTATAGCGGGAGGGAAAGAGACCCAGTACTTC. Its protein is CASGLEPIAGGKETQYF. The variable domain in full, with the rest retrieved from reference TRBV28 and TRBJ2-5, is DVKVTQSSRYLVKRTGEKVFLECVQDMDHENMFWYRQDPGLGLRLIYFSYDVKMKEKGDIPEGYSVSREKKERFSLILESASTNQTSMYLCASGLEPIAGGKETQYFGPGTRLLVL.

This chain connects TRBV6-1 to TRBJ1-2; the D gene is possibly TRBD1 (5 bases). Looked up from germline, CDR1 is MNHNS and CDR2 is SASEGT. The CDR3 has 15 amino acids. V lost 1 base and J 5 bases, leaving 14 bases between the germline ends. The CDR3 reads CASSEGVGAQYGYTF. The CDR3 DNA follows: TGTGCCAGCAGTGAAGGAGTAGGGGCCCAATATGGCTACACCTTC.

V gene TRBV7-2 combines with J gene TRBJ2-1; no definite D call. Trimming shortened V by 1 base and J by 0 bases, and 13 bases separated the two germline ends. This CDR3 region has 17 residues. Germline lookup yields CDR1 SGHTA and CDR2 FQGNSA. The CDR3 region is CASSLDYNPSSYNEQFF. The CDR3 bases are TGTGCCAGCAGCTTAGACTACAACCCGAGCTCCTACAATGAGCAGTTCTTC.

This clone was seen once. The CDR3 region is CASGDSGQGAVQYF. The CDR3 region has the DNA TGTGCCAGCGGTGATTCGGGACAGGGGGCCGTTCAGTACTTC. The chain is built from TRBV28 and TRBJ2-4; 12 bases are a match to TRBD1. Unmatched junction bases numbered 10, after V lost 8 bases and J lost 11 bases. The germline gives CDR1 MDHEN, CDR2 SYDVKM. The CDR3 runs to 14 residues.